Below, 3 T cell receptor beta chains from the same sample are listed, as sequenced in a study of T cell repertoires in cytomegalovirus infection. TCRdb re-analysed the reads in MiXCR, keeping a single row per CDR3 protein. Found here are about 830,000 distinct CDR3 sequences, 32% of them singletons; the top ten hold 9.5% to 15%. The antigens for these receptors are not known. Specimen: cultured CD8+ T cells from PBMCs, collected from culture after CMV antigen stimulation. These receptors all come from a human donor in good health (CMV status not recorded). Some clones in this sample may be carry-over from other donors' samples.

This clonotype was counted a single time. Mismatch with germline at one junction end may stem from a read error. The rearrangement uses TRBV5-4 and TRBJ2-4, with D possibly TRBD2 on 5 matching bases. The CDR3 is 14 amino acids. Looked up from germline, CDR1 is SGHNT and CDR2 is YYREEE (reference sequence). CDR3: CASSLNLAKSIQYF. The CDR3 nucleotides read TGTGCCAGCAGCTTAAACCTAGCCAAAAGCATTCAGTACTTC.

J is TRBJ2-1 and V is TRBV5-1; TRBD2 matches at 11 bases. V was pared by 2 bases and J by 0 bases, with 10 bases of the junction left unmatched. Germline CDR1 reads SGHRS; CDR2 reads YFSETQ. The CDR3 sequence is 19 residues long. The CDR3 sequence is CASSFRGTSGGNSYNEQFF. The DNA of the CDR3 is TGCGCCAGCAGCTTTCGCGGCACTAGCGGGGGAAACTCCTACAATGAGCAGTTCTTC.

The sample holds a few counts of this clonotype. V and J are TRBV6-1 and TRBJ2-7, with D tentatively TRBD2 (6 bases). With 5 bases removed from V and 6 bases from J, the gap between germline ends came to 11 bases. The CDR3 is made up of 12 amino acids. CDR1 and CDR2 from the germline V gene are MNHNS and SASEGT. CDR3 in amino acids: CASSSTRSEQYV. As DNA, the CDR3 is TGTGCCAGCAGTTCGACTAGAAGCGAGCAGTACGTC.